The 7 T cell receptor beta chains in this list originate from one sample, sequenced in a study of CXCR3-negative and CXCR3-positive naive CD8 T cells. Via 5' RACE with UMI labels, TRB cDNA libraries were prepared. TCRdb reworked the 5' RACE reads into one entry per CDR3 protein, no DNA. The sample totals 20,000 to 25,000 distinct CDR3 sequences; its top ten clones hold over 15%. The sample taken for sequencing was memory CD8+ T cells from blood. These receptors were collected from a human donor in good health. Some clones in this sample may be carry-over from other donors' samples.

The chain employs TRBV6-2 or TRBV6-3 and TRBJ2-7; without DNA, the TCRdb call of TRBD1 cannot be checked. CDR1 is MNHEY, CDR2 SVGEGT, per germline. CDR3 length equals 17 residues. CDR3 in amino acids: CASSYGDPSGASYEQYF.

The chain couples TRBV6-5 to TRBJ2-7. Germline V CDR1 and CDR2: MNHEY, SVGAGI. CDR3 length: 13 amino acids. The CDR3 reads CASSYTIFYEQYF.

The V call is TRBV6-5, the J call TRBJ1-6; TCRdb's D gene call, TRBD1, goes unchecked for lack of DNA. The germline V gene encodes CDR1 MNHEY and CDR2 SVGAGI. The CDR3 is made up of 14 amino acids. The CDR3 loop is CASKRTVGHSPLHF.

V gene TRBV29-1 combines with J gene TRBJ2-1; the D call from TCRdb, TRBD1, cannot be confirmed without DNA. Germline values: CDR1 SQVTM, CDR2 ANQGSEA. The CDR3 runs to 15 residues. The CDR3 sequence is CSVEEGQGNYNEQFF.

V gene TRBV28 combines with J gene TRBJ2-7; TCRdb returns TRBD2, unconfirmable since there is no DNA. The CDR3 extends over 15 amino acids. Germline CDR1 and CDR2: MDHEN and SYDVKM. The CDR3: CASSFGTSGIDEQYF.

The rearrangement joins TRBV7-2 to TRBJ2-1; TCRdb indicates TRBD1, and absent DNA this call remains unverified. The CDR3 spans 19 residues. CDR1 SGHTA and CDR2 FQGNSA come from the germline V gene. The CDR3 sequence: CASSLERGAPLSSYNEQFF. The full variable domain, in which reference TRBV7-2 and TRBJ2-1 provide the parts outside the CDR3, is GAGVSQSPSNKVTEKGKDVELRCDPISGHTALYWYRQSLGQGLEFLIYFQGNSAPDKSGLPSDRFSAERTGGSVSTLTIQRTQQEDSAVYLCASSLERGAPLSSYNEQFFGPGTRLTVL.

The rearrangement uses TRBV24-1 and TRBJ2-7; the TRBD1 assignment by TCRdb is unverifiable without DNA. CDR1 and CDR2 (germline): KGHDR, SFDVKD. CDR3 length equals 14 residues. This CDR3 reads CATSESGPSYEQYF.